This T cell receptor beta chain was obtained from a study of cytomegalovirus exposure and HLA in healthy donors. Looking at the study overall: A later analysis reported the same platform for the 120 validation repertoires and the 666 first-cohort repertoires.

Losses at the gene ends were 6 bases for V and 6 bases for J; bases not matched to a gene: 11. Germline CDR1 SGHAT, CDR2 FQNNGV. This CDR3 has 15 residues. Only in-frame clones appear in the TCRdb table, and some are missing; sequencing was by immunoSEQ multiplex PCR. The data show around 80,000 clones, with 95% seen just once and 0.55% to 0.75% held by the top ten. The TCR was taken from a woman aged 18 to 35 in good health and CMV-seronegative. The source material was PBMCs. V usage is TRBV11-2 and J usage is TRBJ2-1, with TRBD2 matching 7 bases. The CDR3 reads CASRKPGRGGNEQFF. DNA of the CDR3: TGTGCCAGCAGAAAACCGGGTCGCGGGGGCAATGAGCAGTTCTTC.